This T cell receptor (beta chain) derives from a study of control samples from healthy donors and cancer patients. From germline, CDR1 is SGHDT and CDR2 YYEEEE. The CDR3 extends over 14 amino acids. V lost 1 base to trimming and J lost 7 bases, with 9 bases between them. Here immunoSEQ multiplex PCR was the method, and the copy in TCRdb shows in-frame clones only, minus some. The data contain roughly 88,000 clones, 85% of them seen just once; the ten biggest clones take up around a fifth. The sequence derives from a man younger than 40 in good health. Sequenced: blood. The chain is built from TRBV5-6 and TRBJ1-6; D is undetermined. This CDR3 is CASSLMISNSPLHF. CDR3 nucleotide sequence: TGTGCCAGCAGCTTGATGATATCCAATTCACCCCTCCACTTT.